The TCR beta chain under discussion was sequenced for a study of T cell responses to AZD1222 COVID-19 vaccine. For this clone: Its specificity is not known.

General study findings and limits: Clonal diversity was possibly underestimated; the donors were predominantly white British and more often female.

Using immunoSEQ multiplex PCR, the repertoire was profiled, and TCRdb retains in-frame clones only, with some absent. In the table there are some 95,000 clones, around nine tenths of which are singletons. This specimen consisted of peripheral blood, obtained 28 days after the second AZD1222 dose. The sequence was obtained from an adult who received the AZD1222 COVID-19 vaccine.

CDR3 nucleotides: TGTGCCAGCGGGGGACCTAACTATGGCTACACCTTC. This translates into CASGGPNYGYTF. The chain is built from TRBV6-5 and TRBJ1-2; D may be TRBD1 (5 bases). Germline assignment: CDR1 MNHEY and CDR2 SVGAGI. The CDR3 is made up of 12 amino acids. Trimming removed 8 bases from V and 0 bases from J, with 7 bases in between.